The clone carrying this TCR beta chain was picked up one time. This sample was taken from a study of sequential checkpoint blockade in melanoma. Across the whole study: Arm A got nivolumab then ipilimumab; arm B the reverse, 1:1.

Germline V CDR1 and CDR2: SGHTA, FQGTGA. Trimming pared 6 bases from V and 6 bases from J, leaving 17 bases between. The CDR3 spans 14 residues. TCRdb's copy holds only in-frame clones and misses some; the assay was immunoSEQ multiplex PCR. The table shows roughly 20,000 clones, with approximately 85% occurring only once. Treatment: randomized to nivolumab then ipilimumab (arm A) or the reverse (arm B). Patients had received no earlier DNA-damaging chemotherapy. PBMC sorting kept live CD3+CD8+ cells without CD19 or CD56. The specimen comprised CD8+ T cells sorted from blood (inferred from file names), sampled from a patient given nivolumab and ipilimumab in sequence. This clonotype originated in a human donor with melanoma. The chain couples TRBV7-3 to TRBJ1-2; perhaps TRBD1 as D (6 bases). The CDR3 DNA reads TGTGCCAGCAGTCAAACGGGGGGCTGGGATGGCTACACCTTC. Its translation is CASSQTGGWDGYTF.